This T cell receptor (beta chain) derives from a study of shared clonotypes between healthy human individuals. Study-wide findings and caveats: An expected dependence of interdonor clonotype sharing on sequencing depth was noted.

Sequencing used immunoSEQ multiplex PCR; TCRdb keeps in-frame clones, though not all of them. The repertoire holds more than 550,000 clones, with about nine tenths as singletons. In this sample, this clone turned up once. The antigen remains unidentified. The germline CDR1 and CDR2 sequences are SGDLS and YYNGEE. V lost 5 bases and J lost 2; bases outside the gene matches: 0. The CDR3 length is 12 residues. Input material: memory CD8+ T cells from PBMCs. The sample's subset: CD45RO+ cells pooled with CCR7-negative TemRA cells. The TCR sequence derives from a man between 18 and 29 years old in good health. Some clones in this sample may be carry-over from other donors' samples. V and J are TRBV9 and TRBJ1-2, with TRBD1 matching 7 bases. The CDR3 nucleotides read TGTGCCAGCAGGGGACAGAACTATGGCTACACCTTC. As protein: CASRGQNYGYTF. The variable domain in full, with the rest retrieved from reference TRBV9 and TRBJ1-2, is DSGVTQTPKHLITATGQRVTLRCSPRSGDLSVYWYQQSLDQGLQFLIQYYNGEERAKGNILERFSAQQFPDLHSELNLSSLELGDSALYFCASRGQNYGYTFGSGTRLTVV.